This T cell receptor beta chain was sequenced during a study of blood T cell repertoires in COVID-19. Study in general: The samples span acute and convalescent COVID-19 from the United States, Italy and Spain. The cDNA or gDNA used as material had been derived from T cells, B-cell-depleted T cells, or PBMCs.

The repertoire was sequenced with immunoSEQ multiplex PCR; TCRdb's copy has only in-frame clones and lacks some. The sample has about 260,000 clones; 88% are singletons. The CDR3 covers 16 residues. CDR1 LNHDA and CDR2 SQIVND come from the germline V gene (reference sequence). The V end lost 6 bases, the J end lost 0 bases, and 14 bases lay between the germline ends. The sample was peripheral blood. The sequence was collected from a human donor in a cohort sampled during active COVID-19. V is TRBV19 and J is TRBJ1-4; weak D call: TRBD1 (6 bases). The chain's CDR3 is CASSTGGQATNEKLFF. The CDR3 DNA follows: TGTGCCAGTAGCACGGGGGGGCAGGCAACTAATGAAAAACTGTTTTTT.